What follows are 17 T cell receptor beta chains derived from one specimen sequenced in a study of identical twins. Using its own MiXCR run on the 5' RACE reads, TCRdb lists one record per CDR3 protein. The data contain 300,000 or so distinct CDR3 sequences, roughly 9.8% of them singletons. The sample was also reused in another study, on yellow fever vaccine responses in identical twins.

Input material: CD8+ T cells sorted from blood. Source of these receptors: a woman younger than 35 in good health.

The rearrangement joins TRBV24-1 to TRBJ2-1; TRBD1 agrees at 7 bases. Per germline, CDR1 KGHDR and CDR2 SFDVKD. The V gene end was trimmed by 1 base and the J gene end by 7 bases; junction bases not matched to a gene: 3. The CDR3 contains 14 residues. CDR3 residues: CATSDFSGGNEQFF. CDR3 coding DNA: TGTGCCACCAGTGATTTTTCAGGGGGAAATGAGCAGTTCTTC.

This clonotype showed up many times. This chain links TRBV10-3 with TRBJ2-4; D gene ambiguous. Germline lookup yields CDR1 ENHRY and CDR2 SYGVKD. Trimming shortened V by 0 bases and J by 7 bases, and 10 bases separated the two germline ends. CDR3 length: 14 amino acids. CDR3 DNA sequence: TGTGCCATCAGTGAGTCGACGGTCGGGAACATTCAGTACTTC. The encoded protein is CAISESTVGNIQYF.

On this clonotype: One base away lies a much larger clone, so this may be a sequencing read error. This chain links TRBV4-2 with TRBJ2-3; D is unclear. CDR3 size: 15 residues. The germline V gene has CDR1 LGHNA and CDR2 YNFKEQ. With 1 base removed from V and 1 base from J, the gap between germline ends came to 9 bases. CDR3: CASSQVGRGTDTQYF. Written as DNA, the CDR3 is TGTGCCAGCAGCCAAGTGGGTAGGGGCACAGATACGCAGTATTTT.

The chain links TRBV30 to TRBJ2-7; TRBD1 matches 8 bases. Germline V CDR1 and CDR2: GTSNPN, SVGIG (reference sequence). The junction had 6 bases not matched to a gene; V was cut back by 5 bases and J by 6 bases. CDR3 size: 12 residues. The CDR3, as DNA: TGTGCCTGGGTAGGGGACAGGCCCGAGCAGTACTTC. Its translation: CAWVGDRPEQYF.

Of note for this clonotype: Given a much more abundant clone one base away, this may be a read error. This chain uses TRBV5-5 with TRBJ2-1; tentatively, D is TRBD1 (6 bases). Germline CDR1 and CDR2: SGHKS and YYEKEE (reference sequence). V lost 5 bases and J 8 bases, leaving 17 bases between the germline ends. CDR3 length: 14 residues. The CDR3 reads CASRPGTRGDEQFF. The CDR3 nucleotides are TGTGCCAGCAGACCCGGGACACGGGGCGATGAGCAGTTCTTC.

This clonotype was observed many times. The genes are TRBV2 and TRBJ2-1; a weak D match, TRBD2 (5 bases). This CDR3 has 15 residues. V lost 7 bases to trimming and J lost 8 bases, with 21 bases between them. Germline V gene lookup returns CDR1 SNHLY and CDR2 FYNNEI. The CDR3 bases are TGTGCCAGCACCATATCATACCACGACGGGGATGAGCAGTTCTTC. It yields the protein CASTISYHDGDEQFF.

This rearrangement joins TRBV5-4 to TRBJ2-1; no reliable D call. Per the germline V gene, CDR1 is SGHNT and CDR2 is YYREEE (reference sequence). This CDR3 has 13 residues. V dropped 2 bases and J dropped 5 bases, with 8 bases sitting between them. As DNA, the CDR3 is TGTGCCAGCAGCTTAGACGCGGACAATGAGCAGTTCTTC. This codes for CASSLDADNEQFF.

This clonotype was counted a few times. V is TRBV30 and J is TRBJ2-1; the match to TRBD2 covers 10 bases. Germline CDR1 and CDR2: GTSNPN and SVGIG (reference sequence). V gave up 5 bases and J gave up 0 bases; unmatched junction bases: 4. The CDR3 is 15 residues long. The CDR3 protein is CAWASGSGSYNEQFF. The CDR3 bases are TGTGCCTGGGCTAGCGGGAGTGGCTCCTACAATGAGCAGTTCTTC.

This clonotype was seen a few times. The rearrangement links TRBV4-2 to TRBJ1-5, with 7 bases that match TRBD1. CDR3 size: 15 residues. Germline CDR1 and CDR2: LGHNA and YNFKEQ. V dropped 3 bases and J dropped 1; count of bases not matched to a gene: 3. CDR3 sequence: CASSQRQGSNQPQHF. CDR3 DNA: TGTGCCAGCAGCCAGCGACAGGGCAGCAATCAGCCCCAGCATTTT.

The chain employs TRBV29-1 and TRBJ2-6; D is possibly TRBD1 (6 bases). This CDR3 comprises 13 residues. Germline CDR1 SQVTM, CDR2 ANQGSEA. Trimming took off 5 bases at V and 2 bases at J, with 7 bases between the two ends. CDR3 DNA: TGCAGCGTTCCAGGGGCTGGGGCCAACGTCCTGACTTTC. As protein: CSVPGAGANVLTF.

The chain couples TRBV2 to TRBJ1-2; D not resolved. CDR1 is SNHLY, CDR2 FYNNEI, per germline. This CDR3 has 11 residues. V was pared by 6 bases and J by 8 bases, with 10 bases between. CDR3 residues: CASRPRAGYTF. The CDR3 bases are TGTGCCAGCAGACCGAGAGCGGGCTACACCTTC.

The chain carries TRBV11-2 and TRBJ2-7; no clear D gene. The germline V and J ends were trimmed by 2 bases and 2 bases, with 10 bases remaining between them. The CDR3 runs to 14 residues. The germline V gene has CDR1 SGHAT and CDR2 FQNNGV. The CDR3 is CASSLQKNPYEQYF. The CDR3 DNA reads TGTGCCAGCAGCTTACAGAAAAATCCCTACGAGCAGTACTTC.

This clonotype was observed many times. This chain joins TRBV6-5 and TRBJ2-1; no clear D. The CDR3 has 15 amino acids. Germline-derived CDR1 and CDR2 are MNHEY and SVGAGI. V dropped 0 bases and J dropped 4 bases, with 10 bases sitting between them. CDR3 in DNA: TGTGCCAGCAGTTACTCGACCCTGGGATACAATGAGCAGTTCTTC. As protein: CASSYSTLGYNEQFF.

The J gene is TRBJ2-1, the V gene TRBV9; D perhaps matches TRBD1 (6 bases). Looked up from germline, CDR1 is SGDLS and CDR2 is YYNGEE. The V end lost 0 bases, the J end lost 10 bases, and 8 bases lay between the germline ends. The CDR3 spans 12 residues. CDR3 DNA: TGTGCCAGCAGCGTAGGTAGGGGGGAGCAGTTCTTC. It yields the protein CASSVGRGEQFF.

The chain is built from TRBV20-1 and TRBJ2-1, with no clear D. The CDR3 has 13 amino acids. The germline V gene has CDR1 DFQATT and CDR2 SNEGSKA (reference sequence). V gave up 6 bases and J gave up 0 bases, with 9 bases separating them. CDR3 loop: CSAGPTSYNEQFF. DNA of the CDR3: TGCAGTGCCGGGCCGACCTCCTACAATGAGCAGTTCTTC.

This clonotype was found a few times. The chain couples TRBV6-5 to TRBJ2-3; D possibly corresponds to TRBD2 (5 bases). The V end was cut by 0 bases, the J end by 5 bases, with 12 bases between. The length of the CDR3 is 15 residues. Looked up from germline, CDR1 is MNHEY and CDR2 is SVGAGI. The CDR3 spells CASSYSNGVGDTQYF. The CDR3 nucleotides are TGTGCCAGCAGTTACTCGAACGGGGTGGGAGATACGCAGTATTTT.

In this sample, this clonotype turned up many times. The genes are TRBV10-3 and TRBJ2-7; tentatively, D is TRBD1 (6 bases). The CDR3 spans 12 residues. The germline V gene has CDR1 ENHRY and CDR2 SYGVKD. Trimming stripped 6 bases from V and 3 bases from J, with 9 bases between. In DNA, the CDR3 is TGTGCCATCAGGATGGACAGCTACGAGCAGTACTTC. It encodes CAIRMDSYEQYF.